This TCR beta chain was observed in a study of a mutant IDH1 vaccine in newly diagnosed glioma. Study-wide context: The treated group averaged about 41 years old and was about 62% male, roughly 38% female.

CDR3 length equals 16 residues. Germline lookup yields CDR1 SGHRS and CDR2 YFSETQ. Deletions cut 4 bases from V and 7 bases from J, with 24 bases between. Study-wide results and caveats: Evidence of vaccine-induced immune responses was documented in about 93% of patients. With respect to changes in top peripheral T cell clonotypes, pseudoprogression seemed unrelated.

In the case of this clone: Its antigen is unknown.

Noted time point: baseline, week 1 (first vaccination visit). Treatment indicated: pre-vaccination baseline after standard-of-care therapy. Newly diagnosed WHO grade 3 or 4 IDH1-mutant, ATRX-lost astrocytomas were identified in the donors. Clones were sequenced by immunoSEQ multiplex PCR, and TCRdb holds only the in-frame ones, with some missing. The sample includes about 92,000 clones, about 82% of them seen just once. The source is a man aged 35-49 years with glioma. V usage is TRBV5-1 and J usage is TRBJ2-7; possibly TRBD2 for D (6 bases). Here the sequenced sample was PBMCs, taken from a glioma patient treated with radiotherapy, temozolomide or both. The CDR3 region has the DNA TGCGCCAGCAGCCTTTCCTTTGGGACTCCCCTAGAGGAGCAGTACTTC. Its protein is CASSLSFGTPLEEQYF. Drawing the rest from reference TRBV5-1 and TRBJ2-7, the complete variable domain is KAGVTQTPRYLIKTRGQQVTLSCSPISGHRSVSWYQQTPGQGLQFLFEYFSETQRNKGNFPGRFSGRQFSNSRSEMNVSTLELGDSALYLCASSLSFGTPLEEQYFGPGTRLTVT.